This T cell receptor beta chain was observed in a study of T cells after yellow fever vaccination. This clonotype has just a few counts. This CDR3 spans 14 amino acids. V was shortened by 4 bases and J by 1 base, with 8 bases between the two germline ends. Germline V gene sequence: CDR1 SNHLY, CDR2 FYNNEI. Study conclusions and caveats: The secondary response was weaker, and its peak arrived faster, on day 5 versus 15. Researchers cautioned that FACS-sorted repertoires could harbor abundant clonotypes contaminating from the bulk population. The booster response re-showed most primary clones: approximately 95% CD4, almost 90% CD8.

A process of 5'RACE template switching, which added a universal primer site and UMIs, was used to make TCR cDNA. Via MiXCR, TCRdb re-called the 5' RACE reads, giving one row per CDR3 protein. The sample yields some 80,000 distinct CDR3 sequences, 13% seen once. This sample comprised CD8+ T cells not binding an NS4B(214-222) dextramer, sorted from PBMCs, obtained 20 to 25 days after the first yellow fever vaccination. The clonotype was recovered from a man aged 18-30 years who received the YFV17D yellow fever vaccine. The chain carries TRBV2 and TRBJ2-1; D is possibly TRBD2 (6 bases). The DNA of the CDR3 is TGTGCCAGCAGTGGGGGGGAGTCCTACAATGAGCAGTTCTTC. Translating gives CASSGGESYNEQFF. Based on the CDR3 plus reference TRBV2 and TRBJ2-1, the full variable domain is EPEVTQTPSHQVTQMGQEVILRCVPISNHLYFYWYRQILGQKVEFLVSFYNNEISEKSEIFDDQFSVERPDGSNFTLKIRSTKLEDSAMYFCASSGGESYNEQFFGPGTRLTVL.